The T cell receptor beta chain under discussion was sequenced for a study of T-cell reconstitution after alpha-beta-depleted transplantation in children. Unique molecular identifiers tagged the TCRbeta library. TCRdb re-derived calls from the PCR reads in MiXCR, one entry per CDR3 protein. Among roughly 200,000 distinct CDR3 sequences listed, about a tenth were seen once. Ten or more counts support this clonotype. Material: PBMCs from the stem cell graft donor, obtained from the stem cell graft. The receptor was derived from a human donor who donated a stem cell graft to a child with acute lymphoblastic leukemia.

The CDR3 region has the DNA TGCAGTGCTGGGTCCAACCCCTACGAGCAGTACTTC. It specifies CSAGSNPYEQYF. The genes are TRBV20-1 and TRBJ2-7, with no clear D. Trimming removed 5 bases from V and 2 bases from J, with 10 bases in between. Germline values: CDR1 DFQATT, CDR2 SNEGSKA (reference sequence). The CDR3 has 12 amino acids.